This T cell receptor beta chain is from a study of a mutant IDH1 vaccine in newly diagnosed glioma. Turning to the study itself: The study started vaccination 4-6 weeks after radiotherapy alone, or with temozolomide cycles.

Remarks on this clone: No antigen is known for it.

TCRdb keeps only in-frame clones here, not all; method: immunoSEQ multiplex PCR. The data show 60,000 or so clones, with approximately 86% seen just once and approximately 2.8% held by the top ten. The time point was: week 5, during vaccination. It was 300 ug of mutant IDH1 20-mer peptide that made up each vaccine dose, given with topical imiquimod. The germline CDR1 and CDR2 sequences are MNHEY and SVGAGI. This CDR3 has 13 residues. Trimming pared 2 bases from V and 1 base from J, leaving 6 bases between. The J gene is TRBJ2-7, the V gene TRBV6-5, with D tentatively TRBD2 (6 bases). The specimen comprised PBMCs, sampled from a glioma patient whose treatment included an IDH1 peptide vaccine. This clonotype originated in a woman between 18 and 29 years old with glioma. Some clones in this sample may be carry-over from other donors' samples. The CDR3 sequence: CASSYGTSYEQYF. CDR3 in DNA: TGTGCCAGCAGTTACGGGACTTCCTACGAGCAGTACTTC.